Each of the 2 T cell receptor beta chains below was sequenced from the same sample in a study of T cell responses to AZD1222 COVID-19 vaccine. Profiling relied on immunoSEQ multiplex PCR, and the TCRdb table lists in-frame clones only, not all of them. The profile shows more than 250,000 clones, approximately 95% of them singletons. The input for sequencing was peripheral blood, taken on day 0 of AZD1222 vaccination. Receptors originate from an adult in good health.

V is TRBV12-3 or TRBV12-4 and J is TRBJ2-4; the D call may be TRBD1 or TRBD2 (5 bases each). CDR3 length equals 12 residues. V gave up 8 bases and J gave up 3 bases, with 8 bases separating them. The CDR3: CASGGGKNIQYF. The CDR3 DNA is TGTGCCAGCGGGGGTGGCAAAAACATTCAGTACTTC.

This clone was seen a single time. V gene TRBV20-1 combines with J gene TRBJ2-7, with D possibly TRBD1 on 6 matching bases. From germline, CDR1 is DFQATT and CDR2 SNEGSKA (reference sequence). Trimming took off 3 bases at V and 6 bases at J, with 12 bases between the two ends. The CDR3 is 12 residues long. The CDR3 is CSASTGLPEQYF. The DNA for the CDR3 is TGCAGTGCTAGTACAGGGCTTCCCGAGCAGTACTTC.